Listed below are T cell receptor beta chains from one sample, sequenced in a study of blood T cell repertoires in COVID-19. TCRdb's copy holds only in-frame clones and misses some; the assay was immunoSEQ multiplex PCR. Among 110,000 to 150,000 clones listed, about four fifths were seen once. The specimen sequenced was peripheral blood. All receptors come from a human donor in a cohort sampled during active COVID-19. Each CDR3 is given without its conserved first and last residue.

cdr3_aa v_call
ASSLWGTGDNTEAF TRBV5-1
ASSTSRGGSQEQY TRBV6-5
ASSEEGQSYSYEQY TRBV6-1
SVEDLVQDGEKLF TRBV29-1
ASSQTGDGNTIY TRBV18
ASGLGLAGGQETQY TRBV12-5
ASSDIPPNRQGGTEAF TRBV5-1
ASLGQGNSPLH TRBV6-5
SVVGGRVSSGYT TRBV29-1
ASSSLPAGGQKTQY TRBV19
ASSLTGSSGANVLT TRBV11-2
ASSGTGTGVAKNIQY TRBV25-1
ASGPRGGPIHTQY TRBV28
ASSRNSGDYTEAF TRBV18
ASSPRGGDTEAF TRBV5-4
ASSLEILRGQGGNEQF TRBV7-2
ASSLRTDQPQH TRBV23-1
ASSPIGSRRTGELF TRBV6-4
ASRNQDSLYTEAF TRBV27
ASIEQGVHGYT TRBV2
ASSLDIIAGNTEAF TRBV5-1
ASSLLAGTGELF TRBV19
ASSQTSGQVLYGYT TRBV4-1
ASSPPQDMGEKLF TRBV18
ASSFLGDQPQH TRBV27
ASSVKGMDSPLH TRBV5-1
ASSQDTYSYNYGYT TRBV3-1/TRBV3-2
ASSYLGPDYGYT TRBV6-5
ASGPESSGANVLT TRBV19
ASSLVISGGTTETQY TRBV7-2
ASSLARFGSNQPQH TRBV7-2
ASSNSPRTDTQY TRBV19
ASSVGDRVKSYEQY TRBV9
ASSLRADRGHEQY TRBV27
ASSQVPGGGTDTQY TRBV4-1
ASSEQGLNTEAF TRBV6-1
ASSPIKGRQGLADTQY TRBV27